The 27 T cell receptor beta chains listed next were all sequenced from one sample in a study of T cells in Graves' hyperthyroidism and ophthalmopathy (dated by TCRdb to the late 2010s). Library preparation used multiplex PCR. The sample was run on an Illumina HiSeq 2000. Amplification of TCR beta CDR3 regions was carried out from RNA transcripts. The first round of RT-PCR for the TCR CDR3 was performed with the HTBI primer set and the Qiagen OneStep RT-PCR kit. The public reads were run again by TCRdb, first through fastp at Q25 and then through MiXCR, and only productive beta chains were kept. Entries that share a CDR3 protein sequence are merged under the most common genes and DNA. The sample profile shows about 380,000 distinct CDR3 sequences; approximately 13% of them were found once. In total, the top ten clones hold less than 25% of the sample. The sequencing input was blood. These receptors all come from a man between 25 and 39 years old with Graves' hyperthyroidism that later progressed to Graves' ophthalmopathy.

There are a few counts of this clonotype. An end of the junction does not agree with germline; a read error may underlie this. The chain recombines TRBV18 with TRBJ2-1, with TRBD1 identical over 7 bases. The CDR3 runs 14 residues. Germline V gene lookup returns CDR1 KGHSH and CDR2 LQKENI. CDR3 nucleotides: TGTGCCAGCTCCCCACAAAAGGGGGCAAATGAGCAGTTCTTC. Translated: CASSPQKGANEQFF.

Worth noting for this clonotype: This may be a read error: a much more frequent sequence differs by one nucleotide. The gene calls are TRBV16 and TRBJ2-2; 7 positions agree with TRBD1. This CDR3 spans 14 amino acids. Germline V gives CDR1 KGHSY, CDR2 FQNENV. CDR3 nucleotide sequence: TGTGCCAGCAGCCAAAGGGGGCAGATCGGGGAGCCGTTTTTT. It encodes CASSQRGQIGEPFF.

The gene calls are TRBV6-1 and TRBJ2-5; 11 nucleotides align to TRBD1. V dropped 6 bases and J dropped 2; count of bases not matched to a gene: 11. The CDR3 has 17 amino acids. Germline-derived CDR1 and CDR2 are MNHNS and SASEGT. CDR3: CASSKSRDRGSQETQYF. The CDR3 DNA follows: TGTGCCAGCAGCAAATCCCGGGACAGGGGGTCTCAAGAGACCCAGTACTTC.

V gene TRBV9 combines with J gene TRBJ2-1, with a weak D call TRBD2 (6 bases). Trimming cost V 0 bases and J 3 bases, with 13 bases left between them. The CDR3 runs 16 residues. Germline CDR1 SGDLS, CDR2 YYNGEE. The CDR3 DNA reads TGTGCCAGCAGCGTAGGGAGGGGAATTAACTACAATGAGCAGTTCTTC. It translates to CASSVGRGINYNEQFF.

This clonotype was counted at least ten times. V usage is TRBV5-1 and J usage is TRBJ2-1; 7 bases match TRBD1. The CDR3 consists of 14 residues. In germline, CDR1 is SGHRS, CDR2 YFSETQ. The V and J ends lost 3 bases and 4 bases, in that order; junction bases with no gene match: 4. The CDR3 sequence is CASSSGQTYNEQFF. The CDR3 DNA is TGCGCCAGCAGCTCGGGACAGACTTACAATGAGCAGTTCTTC. The full variable domain, completed using reference TRBV5-1 and TRBJ2-1, is KAGVTQTPRYLIKTRGQQVTLSCSPISGHRSVSWYQQTPGQGLQFLFEYFSETQRNKGNFPGRFSGRQFSNSRSEMNVSTLELGDSALYLCASSSGQTYNEQFFGPGTRLTVL.

This clonotype was seen many times. The chain links TRBV6-1 to TRBJ1-5, with D perhaps matching TRBD1 (5 bases). This CDR3 is 15 amino acids long. Germline assignment: CDR1 MNHNS and CDR2 SASEGT. Trimming left V 5 bases short and J 1 base short, with 12 bases between. The CDR3 coding sequence is TGTGCCAGCAGTTTAAACCGGGACAGCAATCAGCCCCAGCATTTT. Its translation: CASSLNRDSNQPQHF.

DNA for the CDR3: TGCAGTGCTAAAGACAGGGGGGAAGAAAAACTGTTTTTT. This sequence encodes CSAKDRGEEKLFF. The chain uses TRBV20-1 and TRBJ1-4, with 9 bases lining up with TRBD1. V lost 4 bases to trimming and J lost 8 bases; unmatched junction nucleotides: 5. This CDR3 contains 13 residues. The germline CDR1 and CDR2 sequences are DFQATT and SNEGSKA (reference sequence).

This clonotype was seen only a few times. J is TRBJ1-1 and V is TRBV20-1, with D perhaps TRBD1 (6 bases). Trimming cost V 5 bases and J 4 bases, with 17 bases left between them. The CDR3 runs 14 residues. Germline V gene data show CDR1 as DFQATT and CDR2 as SNEGSKA (reference sequence). As DNA, the CDR3 is TGCAGTGCTTCGCGGGCAGGGGCTGGCACTGAAGCTTTCTTT. As protein: CSASRAGAGTEAFF.

This sequence joins TRBV7-9 and TRBJ2-2; D gene unclear. The CDR3 is made up of 16 amino acids. The ends were cut back, 7 bases at V and 1 base at J, with 16 bases in the middle. Germline V gene lookup returns CDR1 SEHNR and CDR2 FQNEAQ (reference sequence). This CDR3 reads CASNHLEDGNTGELFF. CDR3 sequence (DNA): TGTGCCAGCAACCACCTAGAAGACGGGAACACCGGGGAGCTGTTTTTT.

Of note for this clonotype: This could be a read error, since a much larger clone is one nucleotide away. This sequence joins TRBV2 and TRBJ2-3, with TRBD1 as a possible D gene (6 bases). CDR1 SNHLY and CDR2 FYNNEI come from the germline V gene. V lost 11 bases and J 5 bases, leaving 20 bases between the germline ends. CDR3 size: 14 residues. CDR3 coding DNA: TGTGCCTCAACTAGGGGGAGCGGTAGAGATACGCAGTATTTT. It translates to CASTRGSGRDTQYF. Supplemented by reference TRBV2 and TRBJ2-3, the full variable domain reads EPEVTQTPSHQVTQMGQEVILRCVPISNHLYFYWYRQILGQKVEFLVSFYNNEISEKSEIFDDQFSVERPDGSNFTLKIRSTKLEDSAMYFCASTRGSGRDTQYFGPGTRLTVL.

This clonotype was counted between two and nine times. The chain joins TRBV12-3 or TRBV12-4 to TRBJ2-6; D is ambiguous. This CDR3 comprises 13 residues. The V end was cut by 6 bases, the J end by 0 bases, with 3 bases between. As DNA, the CDR3 is TGTGCCAGCAGGGCCTCTGGGGCCAACGTCCTGACTTTC. Its translation: CASRASGANVLTF.

This clonotype has a count of ten or more. This sequence joins TRBV20-1 and TRBJ2-1; D gene uncertain. Germline CDR1 and CDR2: DFQATT and SNEGSKA (reference sequence). The ends were cut back, 3 bases at V and 9 bases at J, with 18 bases in the middle. There are 14 residues in the CDR3. The CDR3 sequence: CSARGPDRSGEQFF. For the CDR3, the DNA is TGCAGTGCTAGGGGCCCGGATAGATCGGGTGAGCAGTTCTTC.

As regards this clonotype: A read error is possible here, since a much larger clone lies one base away. The chain employs TRBV6-2 or TRBV6-3 and TRBJ1-2; the D gene is possibly TRBD1 (6 bases). Germline V gene lookup returns CDR1 MNHEY and CDR2 SVGEGT. The V and J ends lost 5 bases and 2 bases respectively, with 18 bases between them. The CDR3 runs to 16 residues. The CDR3 sequence: CASSDRDKTGNYGYTF. The CDR3 nucleotides are TGTGCCAGCAGTGACCGGGACAAGACAGGAAACTATGGCTACACCTTC.

Only a few counts were recorded for this clonotype. The chain couples TRBV30 to TRBJ1-5; D not certain. This CDR3 contains 13 residues. Between the trimmed V and J ends, which lost 0 bases and 7 bases, there was a span of 10 bases. CDR1 GTSNPN and CDR2 SVGIG come from the germline V gene (reference sequence). CDR3 sequence: CAWSVRGIQPQHF. In DNA form, the CDR3 reads TGTGCCTGGAGTGTACGTGGGATCCAGCCCCAGCATTTT.

CDR3 in amino acids: CSAPKAGGTYNEQFF. The CDR3 bases are TGCAGTGCTCCGAAGGCGGGGGGAACCTACAATGAGCAGTTCTTC. V gene TRBV20-1 combines with J gene TRBJ2-1; 8 bases match TRBD2. The CDR3 totals 15 residues. V lost 5 bases and J lost 2; bases outside the gene matches: 8. The germline V gene encodes CDR1 DFQATT and CDR2 SNEGSKA (reference sequence).

There are a few counts of this clonotype. A much larger clone lies a single base off, so this may be a read error. The chain has TRBV18 and TRBJ1-1; 9 bases agree with TRBD1. Germline V gives CDR1 KGHSH, CDR2 LQKENI. This CDR3 has 15 amino acids. Here the CDR3 DNA reads TGTGCCAGCTCACCACCGATGGGGACAGGGATGGGAGCTTCCTTT. It translates to CASSPPMGTGMGASF.

A word on this clonotype: One base away lies a much larger clone, so this may be a sequencing read error. The rearrangement uses TRBV7-2 and TRBJ1-2; 9 bases fit TRBD1. This CDR3 has 14 amino acids. Germline V gene sequence: CDR1 SGHTA, CDR2 FQGNSA. The CDR3 DNA follows: TGTGTCAGCAGCTTACAGGGGGCGAGCTATGGCTACACCTTC. It specifies CVSSLQGASYGYTF.

This clonotype was counted between two and nine times. V and J are TRBV9 and TRBJ2-2; TRBD1 might be the D (5 bases). The germline V gene encodes CDR1 SGDLS and CDR2 YYNGEE. Trimming pared 1 base from V and 1 base from J, leaving 11 bases between. This CDR3 is built from 16 residues. The CDR3 coding sequence is TGTGCCAGCAGCGTACGAGGACACCAGAACACCGGGGAGCTGTTTTTT. Protein sequence: CASSVRGHQNTGELFF.

This clonotype was seen ten or more times. This rearrangement joins TRBV11-2 to TRBJ2-1, with 7 bases fitting TRBD1. Germline loops: CDR1 SGHAT, CDR2 FQNNGV. V shed 5 bases and J 2 bases; nucleotides not matched to a gene: 6. This CDR3 is built from 15 residues. The CDR3 DNA follows: TGTGCCAGCAGCCCCCGACAGGGTGCCTACAATGAGCAGTTCTTC. Its protein is CASSPRQGAYNEQFF.

This clonotype was found many times. The chain links TRBV27 to TRBJ2-5; D uncertain. The CDR3 is made up of 14 amino acids. V was shortened by 3 bases and J by 5 bases, with 13 bases between the two germline ends. CDR1 is MNHEY, CDR2 SMNVEV, per germline (reference sequence). CDR3 region: CASSFGPLGETQYF. The CDR3 nucleotides read TGTGCCAGCAGTTTTGGACCCTTAGGGGAGACCCAGTACTTC.

This clonotype showed up many times. V usage is TRBV6-1 and J usage is TRBJ2-2; 7 nucleotides match TRBD1. Looked up from germline, CDR1 is MNHNS and CDR2 is SASEGT. Unmatched junction bases numbered 3, after V lost 6 bases and J lost 2 bases. CDR3 length equals 14 residues. CDR3: CASRGQINTGELFF. In nucleotides, the CDR3 is TGTGCCAGCAGGGGACAGATAAACACCGGGGAGCTGTTTTTT.

This clonotype was observed many times. V gene TRBV6-6 combines with J gene TRBJ2-5, with D uncertain. There are 13 residues in the CDR3. The V gene lost 2 bases and the J gene lost 5 bases, with 9 bases spanning the gap. The germline V gene encodes CDR1 MNHNY and CDR2 SVGAGI (reference sequence). For the CDR3, the DNA is TGTGCCAGCAGTTACGAGTCGTGGGAGACCCAGTACTTC. It translates to CASSYESWETQYF.

The V call is TRBV24-1, the J call TRBJ2-1, with TRBD1 matching over 12 bases. This CDR3 comprises 16 residues. The germline CDR1 and CDR2 sequences are KGHDR and SFDVKD. J was trimmed by 5 bases and V by 4 bases; bases with no gene match: 5. The DNA for the CDR3 is TGTGCCACCAGTGAACCGGGACAGGGGGCAGACAATGAGCAGTTCTTC. Its translation: CATSEPGQGADNEQFF.

The CDR3 here is CASSLVSLTEAFF. The DNA for the CDR3 is TGTGCCAGCAGCTTGGTATCTCTCACTGAAGCTTTCTTT. The chain uses TRBV5-6 and TRBJ1-1; D not resolved. Trimming shortened V by 0 bases and J by 4 bases, and 7 bases separated the two germline ends. Germline V CDR1 and CDR2: SGHDT, YYEEEE. The CDR3 covers 13 residues.

This clonotype was detected only a few times. This sequence joins TRBV4-1 and TRBJ1-1; D ambiguous. V was clipped by 2 bases and J by 1 base, with 14 bases between them. Germline assignment: CDR1 MGHRA and CDR2 YSYEKL. The CDR3 consists of 16 residues. The CDR3 sequence: CASSQLTGRRNTEAFF. The CDR3 DNA is TGCGCCAGCAGCCAATTGACCGGGCGGAGGAACACTGAAGCTTTCTTT.

The chain joins TRBV9 to TRBJ2-2; 8 positions agree with TRBD1. The V segment lost 2 bases and the J segment 6 bases; nucleotides outside the gene matches: 9. CDR1 and CDR2 (germline): SGDLS, YYNGEE. This CDR3 region has 16 residues. CDR3 loop: CASSVPGQVPPGELFF. CDR3 bases: TGTGCCAGCAGCGTTCCGGGACAGGTCCCCCCCGGGGAGCTGTTTTTT.

This clonotype was observed many times. CDR3 protein: CSAYGQGGSSTEAFF. CDR3 coding DNA: TGCAGTGCTTATGGACAGGGAGGATCAAGCACTGAAGCTTTCTTT. The V and J genes are TRBV20-1 and TRBJ1-1, with TRBD1 matching over 8 bases. Germline-derived CDR1 and CDR2 are DFQATT and SNEGSKA (reference sequence). The CDR3 is 15 amino acids. V was pared by 5 bases and J by 4 bases, with 12 bases of the junction left unmatched.